This TCR beta chain was sequenced for a study of somatic mutations in cytotoxic T cells in rheumatoid arthritis. Broader study findings: Within the rheumatoid arthritis patients, CD8+ clonality went up as age increased (Spearman r of about 0.52). The same was not true of the healthy controls. The slight TRBV07 underrepresentation in rheumatoid arthritis patients was not adjusted for multiple comparisons.

The CDR3 is made up of 16 amino acids. Germline assignment: CDR1 SGHDT and CDR2 YYEEEE. V lost 4 bases and J 8 bases, leaving 21 bases between the germline ends. By positive magnetic bead selection, CD4+ and CD8+ cells were isolated, and their purity was checked by flow cytometry. TCRdb's copy holds only in-frame clones and misses some; the assay was immunoSEQ multiplex PCR. The sample lists roughly 15,000 clones, nearly 80% seen once, with 15% to 20% in the top ten. This clone was counted between two and nine times. The antigen is unknown. Sequencing was performed on CD8+ T cells sorted from blood. The genes are TRBV5-6 and TRBJ1-4, with D possibly being TRBD1 (6 bases). The sequence came from an adult with rheumatoid arthritis. CDR3 sequence reads: CASSPERTAGGEKLFF. DNA of the CDR3: TGTGCCAGCAGCCCGGAGAGGACAGCCGGAGGAGAAAAACTGTTTTTT.